The next 32 T cell receptor beta chains were all read from a single sample in a study of T-cell reconstitution after alpha-beta-depleted transplantation in children. Unique molecular identifiers were incorporated into the prepared TCRbeta library. One entry per CDR3 protein, called by TCRdb with MiXCR from the PCR reads. Of some 500,000 distinct CDR3 sequences in the sample, roughly 33% were seen once. Specimen: PBMCs from the stem cell graft donor, collected from the stem cell graft. Every receptor here comes from a human donor who donated a stem cell graft to a child with aplastic anemia.

The chain has TRBV24-1 and TRBJ2-1; D remains unclear. The CDR3 has 14 amino acids. V was trimmed by 5 bases and J by 0 bases, leaving 7 bases between them. Germline CDR1 KGHDR, CDR2 SFDVKD. Here the CDR3 reads CATSGQSSYNEQFF. CDR3 nucleotide sequence: TGTGCCACCAGTGGGCAGAGCTCCTACAATGAGCAGTTCTTC.

The chain employs TRBV12-3 or TRBV12-4 and TRBJ2-2; the D is unclear. V was cut by 2 bases and J by 5 bases, with 12 bases left in between. The CDR3 runs 15 residues. CDR3 residues: CASSLIMGKTGELFF. The CDR3 DNA sequence: TGTGCCAGCAGTTTAATCATGGGAAAGACCGGGGAGCTGTTTTTT.

This clonotype occurred a few times. This sequence joins TRBV10-3 and TRBJ2-5; the D is unclear. Germline-derived CDR1 and CDR2 are ENHRY and SYGVKD. The CDR3 covers 12 residues. V was shortened by 3 bases and J by 7 bases, with 9 bases between the two germline ends. CDR3 sequence reads: CAISDTPWTQYF. For the CDR3, the DNA is TGTGCCATCAGTGATACCCCCTGGACCCAGTACTTC.

This clonotype has more than one count but fewer than ten. The chain is built from TRBV9 and TRBJ2-7; weak D call: TRBD1 (6 bases). Germline V gives CDR1 SGDLS, CDR2 YYNGEE. V was clipped by 2 bases and J by 3 bases, with 12 bases between them. The CDR3 sequence is 14 residues long. The CDR3 spells CASSVGASNYEQYF. CDR3 bases: TGTGCCAGCAGCGTGGGGGCCTCGAACTACGAGCAGTACTTC. Full variable domain (outside the CDR3, taken from reference TRBV9 and TRBJ2-7): DSGVTQTPKHLITATGQRVTLRCSPRSGDLSVYWYQQSLDQGLQFLIQYYNGEERAKGNILERFSAQQFPDLHSELNLSSLELGDSALYFCASSVGASNYEQYFGPGTRLTVT.

The chain links TRBV4-1 to TRBJ1-1, with 7 bases fitting TRBD1. Germline V gene lookup returns CDR1 MGHRA and CDR2 YSYEKL. J lost 3 bases, V lost 0 bases, and 4 bases had no gene match. CDR3 size: 15 residues. In DNA, the CDR3 is TGCGCCAGCAGCCAAGACAGCCAGGGGGACACTGAAGCTTTCTTT. Its protein product is CASSQDSQGDTEAFF.

This clonotype was observed a handful of times. The rearrangement links TRBV10-3 to TRBJ1-3; D is unresolved. Germline loops: CDR1 ENHRY, CDR2 SYGVKD. The CDR3 sequence is 14 residues long. Trimming shortened V by 0 bases and J by 10 bases, and 13 bases separated the two germline ends. CDR3 residues: CAISESRSVKTIYF. CDR3 coding DNA: TGTGCCATCAGTGAGTCCCGCTCTGTGAAGACCATATATTTT.

The table lists this clonotype with a few counts. The chain couples TRBV6-5 to TRBJ1-5; D not resolved. Germline V gene sequence: CDR1 MNHEY, CDR2 SVGAGI. The CDR3 has 18 amino acids. V was trimmed by 0 bases and J by 0 bases, leaving 15 bases between them. The CDR3 sequence: CASSYSIPPWDSNQPQHF. Here the CDR3 DNA reads TGTGCCAGCAGTTACTCGATCCCTCCCTGGGATAGCAATCAGCCCCAGCATTTT.

Of note for this clonotype: The germline gene is not matched at one end of the junction; a read error may be the cause. CDR3 loop: CSAREGADSQYF. The CDR3, as DNA: TGCAGCGCCAGGGAGGGGGCAGATTCGCAGTATTTT. The V gene is TRBV29-1, the J gene TRBJ2-3; perhaps D is TRBD1 or TRBD2 (7 bases each). The CDR3 length is 12 residues. In germline, CDR1 is SQVTM, CDR2 ANQGSEA.

The chain carries TRBV10-2 and TRBJ1-5; 7 positions agree with TRBD1. Germline V CDR1 and CDR2: WSHSY, SAAADI. V was pared by 3 bases and J by 7 bases, with 15 bases of the junction left unmatched. The CDR3 spans 17 residues. The CDR3 reads CASSEGPTGTRGQPQHF. The CDR3 region has the DNA TGCGCCAGCAGTGAAGGGCCGACAGGGACCCGGGGACAGCCCCAGCATTTT.

The chain uses TRBV5-1 and TRBJ1-1; 7 nucleotides match TRBD1. After removal of 3 bases from V and 5 bases from J, the junction contained 16 bases not matched to a gene. CDR1 SGHRS and CDR2 YFSETQ come from the germline V gene. CDR3 size: 17 residues. The CDR3 protein is CASSSTLDRVGGTEAFF. The CDR3 DNA reads as TGCGCCAGCAGCTCCACCTTAGACAGGGTCGGGGGGACTGAAGCTTTCTTT.

CDR3 in amino acids: CASSLEGTRLKDEQFF. The CDR3 DNA sequence: TGTGCCAGCAGTTTGGAGGGGACTCGCCTAAAGGATGAGCAGTTCTTC. The chain has TRBV27 and TRBJ2-1, with D perhaps matching TRBD2 (6 bases). Germline CDR1 MNHEY, CDR2 SMNVEV (reference sequence). V gave up 3 bases and J gave up 8 bases, with 20 bases separating them. The CDR3 is 16 amino acids.

The chain has TRBV4-2 and TRBJ2-7, with D possibly matching TRBD2 (8 bases). V lost 0 bases to trimming and J lost 5 bases, with 17 bases between them. The CDR3 is made up of 16 amino acids. CDR1 LGHNA and CDR2 YNFKEQ come from the germline V gene. The CDR3 is CASSQDRGREVNEQYF. In DNA form, the CDR3 reads TGTGCCAGCAGCCAAGATAGGGGGCGGGAGGTTAACGAGCAGTACTTC.

This clonotype was seen only a few times. V usage is TRBV12-5 and J usage is TRBJ2-1; unclear D gene. Trimming took off 6 bases at V and 4 bases at J, with 13 bases between the two ends. This CDR3 spans 14 amino acids. CDR1 is LGHNT, CDR2 FRNRAP, per germline. The CDR3 DNA reads TGTGCTAGTGGCTCGACAACCCTATACAATGAGCAGTTCTTC. It codes for CASGSTTLYNEQFF.

This clonotype was detected a few times. The rearrangement joins TRBV5-1 to TRBJ2-5; 7 positions agree with TRBD1. This CDR3 spans 15 amino acids. Trimming cost V 3 bases and J 4 bases; bases outside gene matches: 9. Germline lookup yields CDR1 SGHRS and CDR2 YFSETQ. The chain's CDR3 is CASSSQTYRGETQYF. The CDR3 region has the DNA TGCGCCAGCAGCTCCCAAACCTACAGGGGAGAGACCCAGTACTTC.

In this sample, this clonotype turned up a few times. The chain couples TRBV29-1 to TRBJ1-1; D is uncertain. In germline, CDR1 is SQVTM, CDR2 ANQGSEA. The ends were cut back, 4 bases at V and 4 bases at J, with 19 bases in the middle. The length of the CDR3 is 15 residues. CDR3 in amino acids: CSVVSSRSRSTEAFF. In DNA, the CDR3 is TGCAGCGTTGTCTCGTCTCGGTCGCGGAGCACTGAAGCTTTCTTT.

The V and J genes are TRBV7-9 and TRBJ2-1, with a possible D match to TRBD2 (5 bases). The CDR3 length is 17 residues. The V gene's germline CDR1 is SEHNR and CDR2 FQNEAQ (reference sequence). V gave up 1 base and J gave up 9 bases, with 22 bases separating them. CDR3 loop: CASSLVLQSASRPEQFF. The CDR3 DNA reads as TGTGCCAGCAGCTTAGTCCTGCAGTCGGCTAGCAGGCCTGAGCAGTTCTTC.

The chain links TRBV20-1 to TRBJ2-5, with D tentatively TRBD2 (5 bases). V was shortened by 6 bases and J by 1 base, with 15 bases between the two germline ends. The V gene's germline CDR1 is DFQATT and CDR2 SNEGSKA (reference sequence). This CDR3 has 14 amino acids. CDR3 region: CSAHGADLQETQYF. In nucleotides, the CDR3 is TGCAGTGCCCACGGAGCGGACCTCCAAGAGACCCAGTACTTC.

This clonotype has just a few counts. This chain links TRBV3-1 with TRBJ2-2, with TRBD2 matching 10 bases. Germline CDR1 and CDR2: LGHDT and YNNKEL (reference sequence). CDR3 length: 16 residues. The junction had 6 bases not matched to a gene; V was cut back by 4 bases and J by 4 bases. This CDR3 is CASSRVLAGATGELFF. CDR3 sequence (DNA): TGTGCCAGCAGCCGAGTCCTAGCGGGAGCCACCGGGGAGCTGTTTTTT.

The chain combines TRBV19 with TRBJ2-1; a possible D gene is TRBD2 (6 bases). V lost 1 base, J lost 7 bases, and 20 bases lay in between. The germline V gene has CDR1 LNHDA and CDR2 SQIVND (reference sequence). The CDR3 consists of 17 residues. For the CDR3, the DNA is TGTGCCAGTAGTATAGGGGGACTCCACCACCTTAGGAATGAGCAGTTCTTC. Translated: CASSIGGLHHLRNEQFF. Variable domain in full (rest from reference TRBV19 and TRBJ2-1): DGGITQSPKYLFRKEGQNVTLSCEQNLNHDAMYWYRQDPGQGLRLIYYSQIVNDFQKGDIAEGYSVSREKKESFPLTVTSAQKNPTAFYLCASSIGGLHHLRNEQFFGPGTRLTVL.

Many counts were recorded for this clonotype. The rearrangement joins TRBV12-3 or TRBV12-4 to TRBJ1-1; TRBD1 matches 9 bases. The CDR3 loop spans 15 amino acids. The V gene end was trimmed by 3 bases and the J gene end by 1 base; junction bases not matched to a gene: 3. The CDR3 is CASSLGQGGNTEAFF. For the CDR3, the DNA is TGTGCCAGCAGTTTGGGACAGGGAGGGAACACTGAAGCTTTCTTT.

The table lists this clonotype with a count of one. CDR3: CASSVPISSSYNEQFF. The CDR3 coding sequence is TGCGCCAGCAGTGTCCCTATATCAAGCTCCTACAATGAGCAGTTCTTC. J is TRBJ2-1 and V is TRBV10-2, with D unclear. Trimming took 4 bases from V and 0 from J, leaving 13 bases between them. Looked up from germline, CDR1 is WSHSY and CDR2 is SAAADI. This CDR3 region has 16 residues.

This chain links TRBV24-1 with TRBJ2-1, with 10 nucleotides matching TRBD2. V shed 6 bases, J shed 5 bases, and the junction held 3 bases outside the gene matches. The CDR3 is 14 residues long. Germline CDR1 and CDR2: KGHDR and SFDVKD. CDR3 protein: CATSSGGADNEQFF. CDR3 sequence (DNA): TGTGCCACCAGTAGCGGGGGGGCCGACAATGAGCAGTTCTTC.

The J gene is TRBJ2-3, the V gene TRBV27; D uncertain. This CDR3 contains 13 residues. V was shortened by 7 bases and J by 2 bases, with 10 bases between the two germline ends. The germline gives CDR1 MNHEY, CDR2 SMNVEV (reference sequence). The DNA of the CDR3 is TGTGCCAGCAACACGGCACTCACAGATACGCAGTATTTT. As protein: CASNTALTDTQYF.

This clonotype was observed a handful of times. The CDR3 coding sequence is TGCAGTGCTGCAGGGGGTAGCGGTCAAGAGACCCAGTACTTC. It specifies CSAAGGSGQETQYF. The rearrangement joins TRBV20-1 to TRBJ2-5; D is possibly TRBD1 (7 bases). V gave up 5 bases and J gave up 2 bases, with 15 bases separating them. CDR1 is DFQATT, CDR2 SNEGSKA, per germline (reference sequence). The CDR3 runs 14 residues.

The gene calls are TRBV7-3 and TRBJ2-7, with D possibly TRBD1 on 5 matching bases. CDR1 and CDR2 from the germline V gene are SGHTA and FQGTGA. The CDR3 covers 17 residues. V was clipped by 0 bases and J by 2 bases, with 17 bases between them. The CDR3 spells CASSLTHTTTGAYEQYF. DNA of the CDR3: TGTGCCAGCAGCTTAACGCACACAACCACAGGAGCCTACGAGCAGTACTTC. The full variable domain, its missing parts supplied by reference TRBV7-3 and TRBJ2-7, is GAGVSQTPSNKVTEKGKYVELRCDPISGHTALYWYRQSLGQGPEFLIYFQGTGAADDSGLPNDRFFAVRPEGSVSTLKIQRTERGDSAVYLCASSLTHTTTGAYEQYFGPGTRLTVT.

V gene TRBV7-2 combines with J gene TRBJ1-1; D is uncertain. The CDR3 consists of 13 residues. Germline V gene sequence: CDR1 SGHTA, CDR2 FQGNSA. The ends were cut back, 3 bases at V and 1 base at J, with 6 bases in the middle. The CDR3 DNA follows: TGTGCCAGCAGCTTCAAGCGGAACACTGAAGCTTTCTTT. It yields the protein CASSFKRNTEAFF.

This chain joins TRBV11-2 and TRBJ2-5; D remains ambiguous. The length of the CDR3 is 15 residues. V was trimmed by 5 bases and J by 5 bases, leaving 18 bases between them. CDR1 SGHAT and CDR2 FQNNGV come from the germline V gene. Written as DNA, the CDR3 is TGTGCCAGCAGCGAAGGAGTCACTAAGGTGGAGACCCAGTACTTC. It translates to CASSEGVTKVETQYF.

J is TRBJ2-3 and V is TRBV12-3 or TRBV12-4; 15 bases are shared with TRBD2. The junction had 4 bases not matched to a gene; V was cut back by 6 bases and J by 3 bases. The CDR3 extends over 16 amino acids. The CDR3 sequence is CASSPGLAGGTDTQYF. The CDR3 coding sequence is TGTGCCAGCAGCCCGGGACTAGCGGGAGGAACAGATACGCAGTATTTT.

This chain connects TRBV6-1 to TRBJ2-3, with unresolved D. There are 13 residues in the CDR3. Trimming pared 6 bases from V and 4 bases from J, leaving 11 bases between. Germline CDR1 MNHNS, CDR2 SASEGT. This CDR3 is CASRKDGSDTQYF. The CDR3 nucleotides read TGTGCCAGCAGGAAGGACGGGTCAGATACGCAGTATTTT.

This clonotype was seen ten or more times. V usage is TRBV20-1 and J usage is TRBJ1-5; D remains ambiguous. The CDR3 runs 15 residues. Germline loops: CDR1 DFQATT, CDR2 SNEGSKA (reference sequence). Trimming shortened V by 6 bases and J by 6 bases, and 21 bases separated the two germline ends. The CDR3 nucleotides read TGCAGTGCCTCCCACCCGGCTCGTAACGGTCAGCCCCAGCATTTT. Amino acid sequence: CSASHPARNGQPQHF.

The count of this clonotype is one. This chain links TRBV21-1 with TRBJ2-7; TRBD1 reflects the table's D call only, with no check against the DNA. TRBV21-1 is termed a pseudogene. The CDR3 is 13 residues long. This chain's CDR3 is CASSSRDRGEQYV. The CDR3 DNA reads as TGTGCCAGCAGCTCGCGGGACAGGGGTGAGCAGTACGTC.

This chain connects TRBV20-1 to TRBJ2-2, with D perhaps being TRBD1 or TRBD2 (6 bases each). V was cut by 3 bases and J by 4 bases, with 12 bases left in between. Germline V gene sequence: CDR1 DFQATT, CDR2 SNEGSKA (reference sequence). The CDR3 totals 14 residues. CDR3 nucleotides: TGCAGTGCTAGTAGGGGGGTGGGCACCGGGGAGCTGTTTTTT. It is translated as CSASRGVGTGELFF.